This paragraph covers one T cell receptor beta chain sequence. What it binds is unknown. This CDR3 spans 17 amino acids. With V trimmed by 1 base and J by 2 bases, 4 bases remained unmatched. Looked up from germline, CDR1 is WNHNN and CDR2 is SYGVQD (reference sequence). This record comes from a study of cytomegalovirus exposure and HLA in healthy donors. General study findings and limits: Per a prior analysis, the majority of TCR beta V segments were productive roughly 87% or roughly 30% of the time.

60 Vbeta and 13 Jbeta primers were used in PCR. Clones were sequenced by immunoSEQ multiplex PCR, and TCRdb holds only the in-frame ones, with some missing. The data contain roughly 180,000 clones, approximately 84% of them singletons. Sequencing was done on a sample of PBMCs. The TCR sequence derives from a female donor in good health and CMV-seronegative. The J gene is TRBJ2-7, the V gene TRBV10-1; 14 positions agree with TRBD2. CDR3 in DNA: TGCGCCAGCAGTGAGTTGAGACTAGCGGGAGGGCCCTACGAGCAGTACTTC. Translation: CASSELRLAGGPYEQYF.